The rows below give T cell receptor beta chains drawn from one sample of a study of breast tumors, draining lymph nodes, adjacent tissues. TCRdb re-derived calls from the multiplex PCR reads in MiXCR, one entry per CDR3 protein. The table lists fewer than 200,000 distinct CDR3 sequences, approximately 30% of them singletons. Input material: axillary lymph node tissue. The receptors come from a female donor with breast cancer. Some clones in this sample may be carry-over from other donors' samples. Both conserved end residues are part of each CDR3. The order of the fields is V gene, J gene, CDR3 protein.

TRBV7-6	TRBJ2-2	CASSRARSDTGELFF
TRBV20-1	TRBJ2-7	CSARGGSYEQYF
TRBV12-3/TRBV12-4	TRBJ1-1	CASSLDQMRGTEAFF
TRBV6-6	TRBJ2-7	CASSHQPWTGYEQYF
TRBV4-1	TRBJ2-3	CASSHRRSDTQYF
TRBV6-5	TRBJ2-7	CASRHAEDRYEQYF
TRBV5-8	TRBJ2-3	CASSLGLVPRTDTQYF
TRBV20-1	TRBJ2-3	CSARQGHSTDTQYF
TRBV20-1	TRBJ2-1	CSASPLGALEEQFF
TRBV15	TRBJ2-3	CATSREGDTQYF
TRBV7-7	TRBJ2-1	CASSPEARSSYNEQFF
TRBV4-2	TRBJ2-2	CASSQENDGANTGELFF
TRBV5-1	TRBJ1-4	CASSFMTGNEKLFF
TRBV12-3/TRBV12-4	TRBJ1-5	CASSPRSQPQHF
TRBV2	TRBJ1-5	CASKGLAAYNEPQHF
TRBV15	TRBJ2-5	CATSIRGGAGETQYF
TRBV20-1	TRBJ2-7	CSARLKENQYEQYF
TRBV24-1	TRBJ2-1	CATSDSGAVYNEQFF
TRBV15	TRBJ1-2	CATSRDSRQWGGYTF
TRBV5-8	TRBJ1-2	CASSSSGHPSDGYTF
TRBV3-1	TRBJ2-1	CASSWADRHSYNEQFF
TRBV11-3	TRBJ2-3	CASSPRAGGQDEQYF
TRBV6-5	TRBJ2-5	CASGNSGGLETQYF
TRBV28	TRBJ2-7	CASSQTQTPVWAYEQYF
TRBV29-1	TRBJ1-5	CSVKGAGSGNQPQHF
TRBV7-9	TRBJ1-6	CASSFTQGEPLHF
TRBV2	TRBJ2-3	CACSAKRGSDTQYF
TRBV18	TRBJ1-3	CASSTTSGFSGNTIYF
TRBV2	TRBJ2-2	CASSVNGMNTGELFF
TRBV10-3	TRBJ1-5	CATSMTDSQETQHF